This is a list of T cell receptor beta chains from one sample in a study of CD8 T cells in ankylosing spondylitis. TCRdb redid the calling of the 5' RACE reads with MiXCR, one entry per CDR3 protein. Here the sample spans under 950,000 distinct CDR3 sequences, roughly 19% being singletons. The sequencing input was blood, either unsorted or a sorted T cell fraction (not recorded which). The source is a male donor with ankylosing spondylitis. Both conserved end residues are part of each CDR3. Each record gives: clone size, D gene, V gene, J gene, CDR3 DNA, CDR3 protein. The D gene is left open where the match is weak. Size values are once, few and many counts, or a class for expanded clones, and some rows have none.

few	-	TRBV10-3	TRBJ1-2	TGTGCCATCAGTGAGACGGACTATGGCTACACCTTC	CAISETDYGYTF
-	-	TRBV25-1	TRBJ2-7	TGTGCCAGCAAGGACATTTCCTACGAGCAGTACTTC	CASKDISYEQYF
-	TRBD2	TRBV12-3/TRBV12-4	TRBJ2-3	TGTGCCAGCAGTCTAGCTAGCGGGAGAAGCACAGATACGCAGTATTTT	CASSLASGRSTDTQYF
many	TRBD1	TRBV10-2	TRBJ2-2	TGCGCCAGCAGTGACGGGACAGGGAGAACCGGGGAGCTGTTTTTT	CASSDGTGRTGELFF
-	-	TRBV6-4	TRBJ2-1	TGTGCCAGCAGTCGAACATCAACGAGTGGGGATGAGCAGTTCTTC	CASSRTSTSGDEQFF
few	-	TRBV28	TRBJ2-1	TGTGCCAGCAGTTTACTTGGGCCCTTGAGTGAGCAGTTCTTC	CASSLLGPLSEQFF
few	-	TRBV6-1	TRBJ2-5	TGTGCCAGCAGTCCCCTCCGGGACGTTCAAGAGACCCAGTACTTC	CASSPLRDVQETQYF
-	-	TRBV4-1	TRBJ2-7	TGCGCCAGCAGCCAATACACCGGGACGGAAGGCGAGCAGTACTTC	CASSQYTGTEGEQYF
-	-	TRBV7-3	TRBJ2-3	TGTGCCAGCAGCCGGGACTTCGAGGATACGCAGTATTTT	CASSRDFEDTQYF
-	TRBD1	TRBV28	TRBJ2-7	TGTGCCAGCAGTTCCCGGACAGGGAAGGCCCCCTACGAGCAGTACTTC	CASSSRTGKAPYEQYF
few	-	TRBV3-1	TRBJ1-5	TGTGCCAGCAGCCAAGCCCTACCGGGTATCGGTCAGCCCCAGCATTTT	CASSQALPGIGQPQHF
-	-	TRBV29-1	TRBJ2-5	TGCAGCATCAAGGGCGGGGCAGGCGGCAGTCAAGAGACCCAGTACTTC	CSIKGGAGGSQETQYF
few	-	TRBV6-1	TRBJ1-1	TGTGCCAGCAGTGAGACGTTTTGGAACACTGAAGCTTTCTTT	CASSETFWNTEAFF
few	TRBD2	TRBV18	TRBJ2-3	TGTGCCAGCTCACCAACTAGCGGGGTGAGCACAGATACGCAGTATTTT	CASSPTSGVSTDTQYF